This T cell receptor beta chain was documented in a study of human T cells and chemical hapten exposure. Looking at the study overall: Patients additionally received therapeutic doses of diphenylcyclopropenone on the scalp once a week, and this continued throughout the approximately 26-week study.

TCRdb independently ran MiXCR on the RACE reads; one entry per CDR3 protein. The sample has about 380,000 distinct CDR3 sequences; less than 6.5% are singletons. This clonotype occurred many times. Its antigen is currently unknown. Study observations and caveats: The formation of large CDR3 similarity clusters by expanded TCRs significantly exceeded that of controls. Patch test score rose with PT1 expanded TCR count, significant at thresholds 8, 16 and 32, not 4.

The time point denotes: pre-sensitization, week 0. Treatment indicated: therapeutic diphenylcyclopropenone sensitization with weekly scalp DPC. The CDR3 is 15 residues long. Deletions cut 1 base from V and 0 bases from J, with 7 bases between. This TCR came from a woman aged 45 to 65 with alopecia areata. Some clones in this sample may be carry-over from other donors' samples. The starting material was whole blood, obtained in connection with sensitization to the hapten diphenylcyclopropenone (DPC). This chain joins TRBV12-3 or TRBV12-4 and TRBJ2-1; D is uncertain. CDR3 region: CASSLGTRSYNEQFF. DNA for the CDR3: TGTGCCAGCAGTTTAGGAACCCGCTCCTACAATGAGCAGTTCTTC.